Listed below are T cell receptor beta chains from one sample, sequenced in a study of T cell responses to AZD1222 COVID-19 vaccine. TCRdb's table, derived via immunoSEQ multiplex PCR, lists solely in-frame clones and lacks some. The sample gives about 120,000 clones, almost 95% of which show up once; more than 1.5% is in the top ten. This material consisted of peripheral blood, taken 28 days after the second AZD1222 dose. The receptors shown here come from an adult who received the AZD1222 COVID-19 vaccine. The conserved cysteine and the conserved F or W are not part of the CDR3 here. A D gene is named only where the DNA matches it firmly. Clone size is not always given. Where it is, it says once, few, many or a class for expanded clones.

CDR3 protein: ASSFLAGNQPQH
V gene: TRBV5-5
clone size: NA
D gene: NA
CDR3 length: 12
J gene: TRBJ1-5

CDR3 protein: ASSLGGTANYGYT
V gene: TRBV5-4
clone size: few
D gene: TRBD1
CDR3 length: 13
J gene: TRBJ1-2

CDR3 protein: ASTIDRDRPYEQY
V gene: TRBV28
clone size: once
D gene: TRBD1
CDR3 length: 13
J gene: TRBJ2-7

CDR3 protein: ASSPNLAGGGDTQY
V gene: TRBV2
clone size: NA
D gene: TRBD2
CDR3 length: 14
J gene: TRBJ2-3

CDR3 protein: ASSLTTGGPGNTIY
V gene: TRBV7-8
clone size: once
D gene: TRBD1
CDR3 length: 14
J gene: TRBJ1-3

CDR3 protein: ASSGGVISGNTIY
V gene: TRBV7-2
clone size: NA
D gene: NA
CDR3 length: 13
J gene: TRBJ1-3

CDR3 protein: ACSKSLSYNSPLH
V gene: TRBV30
clone size: NA
D gene: NA
CDR3 length: 13
J gene: TRBJ1-6

CDR3 protein: ASSSGESYEQY
V gene: TRBV12-3/TRBV12-4
clone size: NA
D gene: NA
CDR3 length: 11
J gene: TRBJ2-7

CDR3 protein: ASTHGGYYNSPLH
V gene: TRBV3-1/TRBV3-2
clone size: NA
D gene: NA
CDR3 length: 13
J gene: TRBJ1-6

CDR3 protein: ASQYRGRADTQY
V gene: TRBV28
clone size: NA
D gene: TRBD1
CDR3 length: 12
J gene: TRBJ2-3

CDR3 protein: ASSSPRGVMNTGELF
V gene: TRBV7-9
clone size: NA
D gene: NA
CDR3 length: 15
J gene: TRBJ2-2

CDR3 protein: ASSHRTVSNEQF
V gene: TRBV9
clone size: NA
D gene: NA
CDR3 length: 12
J gene: TRBJ2-1

CDR3 protein: ASSSGDSQETQY
V gene: TRBV5-4
clone size: NA
D gene: TRBD1
CDR3 length: 12
J gene: TRBJ2-5

CDR3 protein: ASLDGTTGELF
V gene: TRBV18
clone size: NA
D gene: NA
CDR3 length: 11
J gene: TRBJ2-2

CDR3 protein: ATTGPLNTEAF
V gene: TRBV10-3
clone size: NA
D gene: NA
CDR3 length: 11
J gene: TRBJ1-1

CDR3 protein: ASSLPGETQY
V gene: TRBV28
clone size: NA
D gene: NA
CDR3 length: 10
J gene: TRBJ2-5

CDR3 protein: ASSPPGTGGHEQF
V gene: TRBV28
clone size: NA
D gene: TRBD1
CDR3 length: 13
J gene: TRBJ2-1

CDR3 protein: ATRKDRDRQPQH
V gene: TRBV10-3
clone size: NA
D gene: TRBD1
CDR3 length: 12
J gene: TRBJ1-5

CDR3 protein: ATSREGEGQPQH
V gene: TRBV15
clone size: NA
D gene: NA
CDR3 length: 12
J gene: TRBJ1-5

CDR3 protein: ASSLGLAGDNEQF
V gene: TRBV5-4
clone size: NA
D gene: TRBD2
CDR3 length: 13
J gene: TRBJ2-1

CDR3 protein: ASSLGGDSARQYNEQF
V gene: TRBV27
clone size: NA
D gene: TRBD2
CDR3 length: 16
J gene: TRBJ2-1

CDR3 protein: ASSLSQGAHQPQH
V gene: TRBV27
clone size: NA
D gene: TRBD1
CDR3 length: 13
J gene: TRBJ1-5

CDR3 protein: ASSPLTGTDTQY
V gene: TRBV14
clone size: NA
D gene: NA
CDR3 length: 12
J gene: TRBJ2-3

CDR3 protein: ASSLSGTGGFEQY
V gene: TRBV5-1
clone size: NA
D gene: TRBD1
CDR3 length: 13
J gene: TRBJ2-7

CDR3 protein: ASSPHDAGNTEAF
V gene: TRBV6-5
clone size: NA
D gene: NA
CDR3 length: 13
J gene: TRBJ1-1

CDR3 protein: ASRDGTGIGEQF
V gene: TRBV27
clone size: NA
D gene: TRBD1
CDR3 length: 12
J gene: TRBJ2-1

CDR3 protein: ASGFNPGQRS
V gene: TRBV12-5
clone size: once
D gene: TRBD1
CDR3 length: 10
J gene: TRBJ1-1

CDR3 protein: ASSLSAGLAVLNEQF
V gene: TRBV27
clone size: NA
D gene: TRBD2
CDR3 length: 15
J gene: TRBJ2-1

CDR3 protein: ASSSSRGFSPLH
V gene: TRBV27
clone size: NA
D gene: NA
CDR3 length: 12
J gene: TRBJ1-6

CDR3 protein: ASRGYSVNTEAF
V gene: TRBV19
clone size: NA
D gene: NA
CDR3 length: 12
J gene: TRBJ1-1

CDR3 protein: ASTTGLSYEQY
V gene: TRBV28
clone size: NA
D gene: NA
CDR3 length: 11
J gene: TRBJ2-7

CDR3 protein: ASSSGTVLGYT
V gene: TRBV12-3/TRBV12-4
clone size: NA
D gene: TRBD1
CDR3 length: 11
J gene: TRBJ1-2

CDR3 protein: ASSQGTGGYEQY
V gene: TRBV14
clone size: once
D gene: TRBD1
CDR3 length: 12
J gene: TRBJ2-7

CDR3 protein: ASSVGTAGRQY
V gene: TRBV9
clone size: NA
D gene: NA
CDR3 length: 11
J gene: TRBJ2-7

CDR3 protein: AWKGGGNTIY
V gene: TRBV30
clone size: once
D gene: NA
CDR3 length: 10
J gene: TRBJ1-3

CDR3 protein: ATSRGSTDSVYGYT
V gene: TRBV15
clone size: once
D gene: NA
CDR3 length: 14
J gene: TRBJ1-2

CDR3 protein: ATSRQVQETQY
V gene: TRBV15
clone size: NA
D gene: NA
CDR3 length: 11
J gene: TRBJ2-5

CDR3 protein: ASRPRVEAYEQY
V gene: TRBV2
clone size: NA
D gene: NA
CDR3 length: 12
J gene: TRBJ2-7

CDR3 protein: ASSPRLRGNTEAF
V gene: TRBV27
clone size: few
D gene: NA
CDR3 length: 13
J gene: TRBJ1-1

CDR3 protein: AWSVLGGDYSPLH
V gene: TRBV30
clone size: NA
D gene: NA
CDR3 length: 13
J gene: TRBJ1-6

CDR3 protein: ASSLDLNTIY
V gene: TRBV7-8
clone size: NA
D gene: NA
CDR3 length: 10
J gene: TRBJ1-3

CDR3 protein: ASSSGHNEQF
V gene: TRBV11-3
clone size: NA
D gene: NA
CDR3 length: 10
J gene: TRBJ2-1

CDR3 protein: ASSNVPLGEWADTQY
V gene: TRBV4-2
clone size: NA
D gene: NA
CDR3 length: 15
J gene: TRBJ2-3

CDR3 protein: ASHRRDTEAF
V gene: TRBV18
clone size: NA
D gene: NA
CDR3 length: 10
J gene: TRBJ1-1

CDR3 protein: ASSVVAGRGETQY
V gene: TRBV9
clone size: NA
D gene: NA
CDR3 length: 13
J gene: TRBJ2-5

CDR3 protein: ASSLLDYGYT
V gene: TRBV28
clone size: NA
D gene: NA
CDR3 length: 10
J gene: TRBJ1-2

CDR3 protein: ASSSQGSDYGYT
V gene: TRBV27
clone size: NA
D gene: TRBD1
CDR3 length: 12
J gene: TRBJ1-2

CDR3 protein: AYPGGYNEQF
V gene: TRBV2
clone size: once
D gene: NA
CDR3 length: 10
J gene: TRBJ2-1

CDR3 protein: ASSQAGRYNEQF
V gene: TRBV4-1
clone size: NA
D gene: NA
CDR3 length: 12
J gene: TRBJ2-1

CDR3 protein: ASSFGREETQY
V gene: TRBV7-3
clone size: NA
D gene: NA
CDR3 length: 11
J gene: TRBJ2-5

CDR3 protein: ASSHNRGHLSSYNSPLH
V gene: TRBV14
clone size: NA
D gene: NA
CDR3 length: 17
J gene: TRBJ1-6

CDR3 protein: ASSLTRGEKLF
V gene: TRBV28
clone size: once
D gene: TRBD1
CDR3 length: 11
J gene: TRBJ1-4

CDR3 protein: ASSYRGGYT
V gene: TRBV12-3/TRBV12-4
clone size: NA
D gene: NA
CDR3 length: 9
J gene: TRBJ1-2

CDR3 protein: ASSASGRSYNEQF
V gene: TRBV10-1
clone size: NA
D gene: TRBD2
CDR3 length: 13
J gene: TRBJ2-1

CDR3 protein: ASKDPQH
V gene: TRBV6-4
clone size: NA
D gene: NA
CDR3 length: 7
J gene: TRBJ1-5

CDR3 protein: ASSQEYQGQGARGEQY
V gene: TRBV3-1/TRBV3-2
clone size: NA
D gene: TRBD1
CDR3 length: 16
J gene: TRBJ2-7

CDR3 protein: ASSRGLAGVVGTDTQY
V gene: TRBV27
clone size: few
D gene: TRBD2
CDR3 length: 16
J gene: TRBJ2-3

CDR3 protein: SVDIGARGQNYYGYT
V gene: TRBV29-1
clone size: few
D gene: NA
CDR3 length: 15
J gene: TRBJ1-2

CDR3 protein: ASSEASLASWNEQF
V gene: TRBV6-1
clone size: NA
D gene: NA
CDR3 length: 14
J gene: TRBJ2-1